These T cell receptor beta chains were read from a single sample in a study of T-cell reconstitution after alpha-beta-depleted transplantation in children. TCRdb analysed the PCR reads with MiXCR anew, one entry per CDR3 protein. Of a few hundred thousand distinct CDR3 sequences in the sample, 20% to 30% are singletons; the top ten hold 30% to 45%. Specimen: PBMCs, collected before TCRalphabeta/CD19-depleted stem cell transplant. These receptors all come from a boy under three years old with Wiskott-Aldrich syndrome, due to receive a stem cell transplant. CDR3s include the opening cysteine and the closing phenylalanine or tryptophan. Some rows have no size entry. The others give once, few or many, or a class for an expanded clone.

v_gene	abundance	j_gene	CDR3aa
TRBV5-6	NA	TRBJ2-2	CASSRTGPGELFF
TRBV7-2	few	TRBJ2-6	CASSQASGANVLTF
TRBV12-3/TRBV12-4	NA	TRBJ2-1	CASSSSGLGDNEQFF
TRBV10-3	NA	TRBJ2-5	CAISFGQGEETQYF
TRBV5-1	NA	TRBJ2-3	CASSPPGLAGGITDTQYF
TRBV10-3	NA	TRBJ2-1	CAISERVGGTSGNEQFF
TRBV5-1	NA	TRBJ1-1	CASSYQSMNTEAFF
TRBV10-3	few	TRBJ2-1	CAIRASSGRDEQFF
TRBV5-1	few	TRBJ1-1	CASSPQGSANTEAFF
TRBV7-9	many	TRBJ2-1	CASSPRDSYNEQFF
TRBV3-1	NA	TRBJ1-1	CASSQAMSGGSLAFF
TRBV11-2	few	TRBJ2-5	CASSFYNSGRTRVETQYF
TRBV20-1	few	TRBJ2-1	CSARDPGGRSGSYNEQFF
TRBV20-1	NA	TRBJ1-6	CSASKRQETPLHF
TRBV5-4	few	TRBJ2-2	CASSDPGGKGGRGELFF
TRBV9	NA	TRBJ2-7	CASSVGPKGWGTYEQYF
TRBV7-7	NA	TRBJ2-2	CASSPTGGRATGELFF
TRBV5-1	few	TRBJ2-1	CASSPWGTSIHNEQFF
TRBV28	NA	TRBJ2-7	CASSSTGAHRYEQYF
TRBV19	NA	TRBJ1-1	CASSIGGNTEAFF
TRBV7-2	NA	TRBJ2-7	CASSSTGTGSSYEQYF
TRBV20-1	NA	TRBJ2-5	CSASPPRSGYQETQYF
TRBV12-3/TRBV12-4	NA	TRBJ2-1	CASRTGLAGERDNEQFF
TRBV29-1	NA	TRBJ1-2	CSVRDTYGYTF
TRBV30	NA	TRBJ2-7	CAWTGADSYEQYF
TRBV7-9	NA	TRBJ1-4	CASSFKGLDEKLFF
TRBV20-1	NA	TRBJ1-5	CSARDLGGRNQPQHF
TRBV5-1	NA	TRBJ2-1	CASSLHHSTYNEQFF
TRBV7-8	NA	TRBJ2-3	CASSTRTGGTDTQYF
TRBV5-8	NA	TRBJ2-3	CASSLGVFRGITDTQYF
TRBV10-3	few	TRBJ1-3	CAISPTVGSDTIYF
TRBV19	few	TRBJ2-1	CASSIGLAGVDEQFF
TRBV7-9	few	TRBJ1-1	CASSPDRSSTEAFF
TRBV5-1	NA	TRBJ2-2	CASSPAMSGTNTGELFF
TRBV7-9	few	TRBJ2-1	CASSLRREVEIEQFF
TRBV18	NA	TRBJ2-2	CASSLKGQGALTGELFF